This is a list of T cell receptor beta chains from one sample in a study of cytomegalovirus exposure and HLA in healthy donors. Using immunoSEQ multiplex PCR, the repertoire was profiled, and TCRdb retains in-frame clones only, with some absent. This sample has under 85,000 clones; around 77% occur once, and the top ten carry about 4.1%. The sequenced material came from PBMCs. The receptors stem from a young woman in good health and CMV-seronegative. The CDR3 runs from the conserved cysteine through the conserved F or W. The D gene is left open where the match is weak. The size entry is marked missing in some rows and otherwise reads once, few, many or a size class.

>TRBV27|-|TRBD1|TRBJ1-1
TGTGCCAGCAGTATAGCCGGGACAGTTGAAGCTTTCTTT
CASSIAGTVEAFF
>TRBV7-9|-|TRBD1|TRBJ1-5
TGTGCCAGCAGCTCGCCCGGGACAGGTAATCAGCCCCAGCATTTT
CASSSPGTGNQPQHF
>TRBV4-1|-|-|TRBJ1-3
TGCGCCAGCAGCCCAGGGGCTGGAAGCTCTGGAAACACCATATATTTT
CASSPGAGSSGNTIYF
>TRBV11-2|once|TRBD1|TRBJ1-1
TGTGCCAGCAGCTCCGGACAGGGGAACACTGAAGCTTTCTTT
CASSSGQGNTEAFF
>TRBV6-1|once|TRBD1|TRBJ2-7
TGTGCCAGCAAGGCGGGACAGGGCTCCTACGAGCAGTACTTC
CASKAGQGSYEQYF
>TRBV28|-|TRBD1|TRBJ2-5
TGTGCCAGCAGTCCGGGGACAGGACAAGAGACCCAGTACTTC
CASSPGTGQETQYF
>TRBV28|few|TRBD1|TRBJ1-1
TGTGCCAGCAGTTTATCCGGGACAGGGAAGGAGTTCACTGAAGCTTTCTTT
CASSLSGTGKEFTEAFF
>TRBV28|-|TRBD1|TRBJ1-6
TGTGCCAGCAGCCTCCAGGGGGCGCATTCACCCCTCCACTTT
CASSLQGAHSPLHF
>TRBV11-3|-|-|TRBJ2-2
TGTGCCAGCAGCTTAGCCTTGGGCACGAACACCGGGGAGCTGTTTTTT
CASSLALGTNTGELFF
>TRBV30|-|-|TRBJ1-3
TGTGCCTGGAGTGTAGGACTGTCGGGCCCTGGAAACACCATATATTTT
CAWSVGLSGPGNTIYF
>TRBV27|-|-|TRBJ2-1
TGTGCCAGCAGTTTATTTGGTGGAGATGAGCAGTTCTTC
CASSLFGGDEQFF
>TRBV4-1|few|TRBD1|TRBJ1-1
TGCGCCAGCAGACGGACAGGGCGAGTGTACACTGAAGCTTTCTTT
CASRRTGRVYTEAFF
>TRBV18|-|-|TRBJ1-1
TGTGCCAGCTCACAAACGGGACAAGTGAACACTGAAGCTTTCTTT
CASSQTGQVNTEAFF
>TRBV7-9|-|TRBD1|TRBJ2-5
TGTGCCAGCAGCTTAGTCGCACAGGGGGGAGAGACCCAGTACTTC
CASSLVAQGGETQYF
>TRBV6-5|-|-|TRBJ1-1
TGTGCCAGCAGTCTGTCAGTGGTGAACACTGAAGCTTTCTTT
CASSLSVVNTEAFF
>TRBV10-2|-|TRBD2|TRBJ2-3
TGCGCCAGCAGTGATAGCGGGATGGGCACAGATACGCAGTATTTT
CASSDSGMGTDTQYF
>TRBV6-5|-|TRBD2|TRBJ2-7
TGTGCCAGCAGTTACGATGGCGGGGGGACCTACGAGCAGTACTTC
CASSYDGGGTYEQYF
>TRBV12-5|-|TRBD1|TRBJ1-1
TGTGCTAGTGGTTCGGACAGGGATGGGACTGAAGCTTTCTTT
CASGSDRDGTEAFF
>TRBV29-1|-|-|TRBJ1-2
TGCAGCGTTGGACGGAGAATATCAGGCTACACCTTC
CSVGRRISGYTF
>TRBV7-3|-|-|TRBJ2-5
TGTGCCAGCAGCCCTGGGGAGTTGGGGACCCAGTACTTC
CASSPGELGTQYF